A selection of T cell receptor beta chains follows, all from one sample in a study of CD8 T cells in Susac syndrome. TCRdb re-analysed the immunoSEQ multiplex PCR reads in MiXCR, keeping a single row per CDR3 protein. Of approximately 190,000 distinct CDR3 sequences detected, roughly 95% appear once; the ten largest clones hold 0.075% to 0.1%. The specimen was CD4+ T cells from PBMCs. All receptors derive from a human donor with Susac syndrome. Each CDR3 is given with its conserved first and last residue.

TRBV25-1 CASSISAGVNEQYF
TRBV9 CASSTTNTGELFF
TRBV9 CASSPLGTGRYEQYF
TRBV4-2 CASSQGDLRDQETQYF
TRBV2 CASRVGTNSYEQYF
TRBV7-6 CASSQLTVKVTEAFF
TRBV11-3 CASSVRQGETQYF
TRBV12-3/TRBV12-4 CASSPGDRGNTEAFF
TRBV29-1 CSVDNPRANEQFF
TRBV7-9 CASSYGLAETQYF
TRBV3-1 CASSQDMRGYTF
TRBV10-1 CASSESYGNEQFF
TRBV27 CASRKQGYTEAFF
TRBV5-4 CASREGVFSYEQYF
TRBV2 CASTRETSGGNEQFF
TRBV9 CASSVGLEGSTKNIQYF
TRBV28 CASSGRDGYGYTF
TRBV12-3/TRBV12-4 CASSGTGTSYNEQFF
TRBV7-9 CASSPSNQPQHF
TRBV7-8 CASSLELSGGRPAFF
TRBV2 CASSPPGRGTLSSYNSPLHF
TRBV19 CASRRTGGDNYYEQYF
TRBV18 CASSTVQEQAHHYGYTF
TRBV11-1 CASSLLGTNYEQYF